Following are 22 T cell receptor beta chains from one sample sequenced in a study of type 1 regulatory T cells (dated by TCRdb to about 2021). Overall study outcomes, separate from this receptor: Compared with non-Tr1 cells, Tr1 cells had a narrower TCR repertoire, and the study took this difference to reflect clonal expansion driven by alloantigen.

Sequencer: Illumina MiSeq. TCRdb reprocessed the public reads (quality trimming at Q25 with fastp, clone calling with MiXCR) and kept in-frame beta chains. Each record represents a unique CDR3 protein, reported with the most common genes and DNA among its rows. The sample yields around 64,000 distinct CDR3 sequences; around 20% were counted once. Of the sample, less than 10% is held by the ten largest clones. Antigen specificity for these receptors is unknown. The material sequenced was cultured type 1 regulatory T (Tr1) cells, either the whole culture or a sorted fraction (not recorded which). What the cell subset or site label conveys for this sample: type 1 regulatory T cells sorted from the T-allo10 product. These receptors were taken from a human donor in good health.

The chain has TRBV20-1 and TRBJ2-1; D unclear. The germline gives CDR1 DFQATT, CDR2 SNEGSKA (reference sequence). This CDR3 is 10 amino acids long. Trimming took off 6 bases at V and 10 bases at J, with 10 bases between the two ends. The CDR3 DNA is TGCAGTGCCCCCCGCGTAGAGCAGTTCTTC. Its translation: CSAPRVEQFF.

This chain uses TRBV5-5 with TRBJ1-1, with D possibly matching TRBD1 (5 bases). The CDR3 has 14 amino acids. The germline CDR1 and CDR2 sequences are SGHKS and YYEKEE (reference sequence). The V gene lost 2 bases and the J gene lost 4 bases, with 12 bases spanning the gap. The CDR3 loop reads CASSFRGEGTEAFF. DNA for the CDR3: TGTGCCAGCAGCTTCAGAGGGGAGGGCACTGAAGCTTTCTTT. The full variable domain, with the rest looked up from reference TRBV5-5 and TRBJ1-1, is DAGVTQSPTHLIKTRGQQVTLRCSPISGHKSVSWYQQVLGQGPQFIFQYYEKEERGRGNFPDRFSARQFPNYSSELNVNALLLGDSALYLCASSFRGEGTEAFFGQGTRLTVV.

The chain joins TRBV7-3 to TRBJ2-3, with D perhaps assigned TRBD1 or TRBD2 (5 bases each). The CDR3 runs to 13 residues. Germline V CDR1 and CDR2: SGHTA, FQGTGA. Trimming shortened V by 5 bases and J by 2 bases, and 8 bases separated the two germline ends. This CDR3 is CASSRGATDTQYF. CDR3 DNA sequence: TGTGCCAGCAGCCGAGGGGCCACAGATACGCAGTATTTT.

Only a few counts were recorded for this clonotype. This rearrangement joins TRBV20-1 to TRBJ2-3; D is perhaps TRBD2 (6 bases). The germline CDR1 and CDR2 sequences are DFQATT and SNEGSKA (reference sequence). The V end lost 6 bases, the J end lost 3 bases, and 19 bases lay between the germline ends. This CDR3 spans 15 amino acids. The CDR3 protein is CSAPILAWGTDTQYF. CDR3 nucleotide sequence: TGCAGTGCCCCGATTCTAGCGTGGGGGACAGATACGCAGTATTTT.

This clonotype turned up a few times. This chain links TRBV19 with TRBJ1-1; tentatively, D is TRBD1 (5 bases). V was pared by 1 base and J by 4 bases, with 7 bases between. The CDR3 has 13 residues. Germline-derived CDR1 and CDR2 are LNHDA and SQIVND (reference sequence). CDR3 in amino acids: CASSIAGFTEAFF. The DNA for the CDR3 is TGTGCCAGTAGTATAGCAGGGTTCACTGAAGCTTTCTTT.

V usage is TRBV5-1 and J usage is TRBJ1-4; 7 bases line up with TRBD1. The CDR3 has 14 residues. V shed 4 bases and J 8 bases; nucleotides not matched to a gene: 8. CDR1 is SGHRS, CDR2 YFSETQ, per germline. Here the CDR3 reads CASSARDSGEKLFF. Here the CDR3 DNA reads TGCGCCAGCAGCGCCCGGGACAGTGGGGAAAAACTGTTTTTT.

The V and J genes are TRBV29-1 and TRBJ2-1, with 14 bases that match TRBD2. The germline V gene encodes CDR1 SQVTM and CDR2 ANQGSEA. This CDR3 region has 16 residues. The trim removed 7 bases at V and 0 bases at J, leaving 5 bases unmatched. CDR3 nucleotide sequence: TGCAGCGCACGCGGGACTAGCGGGAGCTCCTACAATGAGCAGTTCTTC. Translation gives CSARGTSGSSYNEQFF.

The V and J genes are TRBV6-1 and TRBJ2-7; no reliable D call. Deletions cut 1 base from V and 4 bases from J, with 8 bases between. The CDR3 covers 13 residues. CDR1 is MNHNS and CDR2 is SASEGT in the germline V gene. The CDR3 nucleotides are TGTGCCAGCAGTGAAGGCGACGGGTACGAGCAGTACTTC. Translation: CASSEGDGYEQYF.

The chain employs TRBV29-1 and TRBJ1-1, with TRBD1 as a possible D gene (6 bases). The CDR3 contains 12 residues. V was clipped by 7 bases and J by 4 bases, with 13 bases between them. Germline CDR1 and CDR2: SQVTM and ANQGSEA. The CDR3 is CSGKNRATEAFF. CDR3 DNA: TGCAGCGGTAAAAACAGGGCCACTGAAGCTTTCTTT.

In this sample, this clonotype turned up a few times. The rearrangement links TRBV6-5 to TRBJ2-1; tentatively, D is TRBD2 (6 bases). CDR1 MNHEY and CDR2 SVGAGI come from the germline V gene. This CDR3 region has 17 residues. Trimming removed 6 bases at V and 1 base at J, with 19 bases between. The CDR3 nucleotides read TGTGCCAGCAGGTTACGGGCGGGGCTGTCGTCCTACAATGAGCAGTTCTTC. Amino acids: CASRLRAGLSSYNEQFF.

The V call is TRBV18, the J call TRBJ2-7; 9 bases are a match to TRBD1. J gave up 3 bases and V 5 bases, and 5 bases lay outside the gene matches. The germline V gene has CDR1 KGHSH and CDR2 LQKENI. CDR3 size: 14 residues. CDR3 amino acids: CASSAGTGIYEQYF. CDR3 in DNA: TGTGCCAGCTCAGCTGGGACAGGGATCTACGAGCAGTACTTC.

This clonotype was recorded a few times. The chain joins TRBV18 to TRBJ2-5; D is possibly TRBD1 or TRBD2 (5 bases each). V lost 2 bases and J lost 5, with 9 bases in between. Germline V gene lookup returns CDR1 KGHSH and CDR2 LQKENI. The CDR3 runs to 13 residues. CDR3 in amino acids: CASSPRDGETQYF. The DNA of the CDR3 is TGTGCCAGCTCACCAAGGGACGGGGAGACCCAGTACTTC.

The chain joins TRBV11-1 to TRBJ2-2, with D perhaps matching TRBD1 (7 bases). The CDR3 has 14 residues. Germline-derived CDR1 and CDR2 are SGHAT and FQDESV (reference sequence). V was clipped by 5 bases and J by 7 bases, with 14 bases between them. The CDR3 protein is CASSTPQGGGELFF. Here the CDR3 DNA reads TGTGCCAGCAGCACCCCTCAGGGGGGCGGGGAGCTGTTTTTT.

V usage is TRBV4-2 and J usage is TRBJ2-5, with 9 bases fitting TRBD2. Trimming removed 5 bases from V and 3 bases from J; junction bases left unmatched: 4. The CDR3 extends over 14 amino acids. CDR1 and CDR2 (germline): LGHNA, YNFKEQ. CDR3: CASSFSSGEETQYF. Written as DNA, the CDR3 is TGTGCCAGCAGCTTCTCTAGCGGGGAAGAGACCCAGTACTTC.

V and J are TRBV11-2 and TRBJ1-5; unclear D gene. V lost 0 bases, J lost 5 bases, and 5 bases lay in between. CDR3 size: 13 residues. Germline lookup yields CDR1 SGHAT and CDR2 FQNNGV. The CDR3 reads CASSLERDQPQHF. CDR3 nucleotide sequence: TGTGCCAGCAGCTTAGAAAGGGATCAGCCCCAGCATTTT.

In this sample, this clonotype turned up a few times. The chain joins TRBV30 to TRBJ2-1; possibly TRBD2 for D (6 bases). The germline V gene encodes CDR1 GTSNPN and CDR2 SVGIG (reference sequence). CDR3 length equals 12 residues. V was trimmed by 5 bases and J by 4 bases, leaving 9 bases between them. CDR3 coding DNA: TGTGCCTGGTCAGGACTATACAATGAGCAGTTCTTC. It is translated as CAWSGLYNEQFF.

This clonotype was picked up a small number of times. The rearrangement joins TRBV10-3 to TRBJ2-2, with 9 bases matching TRBD2. Losses at the gene ends were 4 bases for V and 6 bases for J; bases not matched to a gene: 6. The CDR3 runs 15 residues. CDR1 and CDR2 (germline): ENHRY, SYGVKD. The CDR3 here is CAISGLAGEAGELFF. DNA for the CDR3: TGTGCCATCAGTGGATTAGCGGGAGAGGCCGGGGAGCTGTTTTTT.

This clonotype showed up just a few times. The gene calls are TRBV6-5 and TRBJ1-4, with D possibly TRBD1 on 6 matching bases. CDR1 is MNHEY and CDR2 is SVGAGI in the germline V gene. Trimming stripped 0 bases from V and 8 bases from J, with 16 bases between. The CDR3 runs to 16 residues. CDR3 nucleotides: TGTGCCAGCAGTTACTCGATTGGGGGCGCGGGAGAAAAACTGTTTTTT. Its translation: CASSYSIGGAGEKLFF.

This clonotype has only a few counts. The rearrangement uses TRBV24-1 and TRBJ2-2; 13 bases are a match to TRBD2. The trim removed 4 bases at V and 4 bases at J, leaving 8 bases unmatched. The CDR3 spans 18 residues. Germline values: CDR1 KGHDR, CDR2 SFDVKD. The chain's CDR3 is CATSDYGLAGVFTGELFF. CDR3 DNA: TGTGCCACCAGTGACTACGGACTAGCGGGAGTTTTCACCGGGGAGCTGTTTTTT.

This clonotype was found a few times. CDR3 residues: CAISGGEVYQPQHF. The CDR3 DNA sequence: TGTGCCATCAGTGGGGGGGAGGTTTATCAGCCCCAGCATTTT. The V call is TRBV10-3, the J call TRBJ1-5; D perhaps matches TRBD1 (5 bases). Germline loops: CDR1 ENHRY, CDR2 SYGVKD. The CDR3 contains 14 residues. V lost 4 bases, J lost 5 bases, and 12 bases lay in between.

The V call is TRBV27, the J call TRBJ2-1; 13 bases are shared with TRBD2. CDR1 MNHEY and CDR2 SMNVEV come from the germline V gene (reference sequence). The CDR3 spans 19 residues. The ends lost 5 bases at V and 6 bases at J; junction bases unmatched: 16. In nucleotides, the CDR3 is TGTGCCAGCAGTGAGATTGGGACTAGCGGGACCCCGGGGGGCAATGAGCAGTTCTTC. It codes for CASSEIGTSGTPGGNEQFF.

A few counts support this clonotype. This sequence joins TRBV10-3 and TRBJ2-3, with unresolved D. V lost 3 bases, J lost 0 bases, and 1 base lay in between. This CDR3 has 12 amino acids. The germline V gene encodes CDR1 ENHRY and CDR2 SYGVKD. CDR3 in amino acids: CAISDSTDTQYF. The CDR3 bases are TGTGCCATCAGTGATAGCACAGATACGCAGTATTTT.